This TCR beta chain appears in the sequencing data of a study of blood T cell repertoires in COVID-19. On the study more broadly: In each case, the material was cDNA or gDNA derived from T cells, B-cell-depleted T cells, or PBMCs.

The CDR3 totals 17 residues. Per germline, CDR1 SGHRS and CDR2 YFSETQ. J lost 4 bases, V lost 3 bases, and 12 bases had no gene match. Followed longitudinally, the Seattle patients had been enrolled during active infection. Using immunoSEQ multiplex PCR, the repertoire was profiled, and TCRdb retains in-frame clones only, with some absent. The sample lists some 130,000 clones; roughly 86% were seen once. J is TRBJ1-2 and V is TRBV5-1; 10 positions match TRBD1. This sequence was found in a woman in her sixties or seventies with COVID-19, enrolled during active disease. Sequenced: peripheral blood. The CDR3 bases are TGCGCCAGCAGCTCCCTTGTGACAGGGGGCAAGGGCTATGGCTACACCTTC. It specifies CASSSLVTGGKGYGYTF.